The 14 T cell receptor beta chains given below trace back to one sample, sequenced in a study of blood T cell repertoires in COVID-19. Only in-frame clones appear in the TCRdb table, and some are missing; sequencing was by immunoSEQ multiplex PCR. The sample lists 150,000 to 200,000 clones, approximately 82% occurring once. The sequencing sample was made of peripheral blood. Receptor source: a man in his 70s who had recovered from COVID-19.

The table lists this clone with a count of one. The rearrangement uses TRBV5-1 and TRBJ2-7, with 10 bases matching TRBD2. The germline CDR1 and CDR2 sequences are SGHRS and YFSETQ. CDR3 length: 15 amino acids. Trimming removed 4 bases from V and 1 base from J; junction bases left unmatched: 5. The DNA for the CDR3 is TGCGCCAGCAGCGCGGGACTAGCGCCTTCCTACGAGCAGTACTTC. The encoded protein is CASSAGLAPSYEQYF.

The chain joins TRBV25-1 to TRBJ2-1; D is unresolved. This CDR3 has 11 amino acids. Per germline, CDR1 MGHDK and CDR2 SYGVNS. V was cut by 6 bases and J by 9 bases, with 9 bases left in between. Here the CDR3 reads CASSAVSEQFF. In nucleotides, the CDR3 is TGTGCCAGCAGCGCGGTAAGTGAGCAGTTCTTC.

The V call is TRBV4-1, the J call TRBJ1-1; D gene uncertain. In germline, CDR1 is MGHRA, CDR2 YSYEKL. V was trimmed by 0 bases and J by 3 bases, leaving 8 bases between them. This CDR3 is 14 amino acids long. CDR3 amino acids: CASSQDGRDTEAFF. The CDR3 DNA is TGCGCCAGCAGCCAAGATGGGCGGGACACTGAAGCTTTCTTT.

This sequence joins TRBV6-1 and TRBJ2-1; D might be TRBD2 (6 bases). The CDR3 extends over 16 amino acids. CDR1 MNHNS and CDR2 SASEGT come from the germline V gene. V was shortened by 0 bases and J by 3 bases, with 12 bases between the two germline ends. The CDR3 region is CASSEAGLPLYNEQFF. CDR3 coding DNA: TGTGCCAGCAGTGAAGCGGGACTCCCCCTCTACAATGAGCAGTTCTTC.

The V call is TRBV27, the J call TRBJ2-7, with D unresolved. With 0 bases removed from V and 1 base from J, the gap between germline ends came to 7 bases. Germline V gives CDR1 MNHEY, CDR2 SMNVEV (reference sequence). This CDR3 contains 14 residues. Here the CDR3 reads CASSLSAQSYEQYF. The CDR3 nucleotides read TGTGCCAGCAGTTTATCGGCTCAATCCTACGAGCAGTACTTC.

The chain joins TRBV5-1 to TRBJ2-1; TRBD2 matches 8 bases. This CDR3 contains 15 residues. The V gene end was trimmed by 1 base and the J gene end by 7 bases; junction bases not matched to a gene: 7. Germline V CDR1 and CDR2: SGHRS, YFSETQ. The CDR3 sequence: CASSLTLAGKNEQFF. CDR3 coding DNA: TGCGCCAGCAGCTTGACCCTAGCGGGCAAAAATGAGCAGTTCTTC.

CDR3 loop: CASRRKGLADTGELFF. CDR3 nucleotide sequence: TGTGCCAGCAGAAGAAAGGGACTAGCGGACACCGGGGAGCTGTTTTTT. The chain joins TRBV27 to TRBJ2-2, with 11 bases fitting TRBD2. There are 16 residues in the CDR3. Trimming took 6 bases from V and 3 from J; bases not matched to a gene: 6. The germline V gene encodes CDR1 MNHEY and CDR2 SMNVEV (reference sequence).

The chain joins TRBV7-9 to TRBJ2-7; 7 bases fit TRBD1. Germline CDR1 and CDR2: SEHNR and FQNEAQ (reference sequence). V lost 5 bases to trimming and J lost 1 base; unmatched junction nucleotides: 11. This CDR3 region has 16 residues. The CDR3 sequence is CASSPVGTVSSYEQYF. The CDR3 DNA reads TGTGCCAGCAGCCCAGTCGGGACAGTTAGTTCCTACGAGCAGTACTTC. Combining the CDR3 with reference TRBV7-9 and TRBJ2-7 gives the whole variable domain DTGVSQNPRHKITKRGQNVTFRCDPISEHNRLYWYRQTLGQGPEFLTYFQNEAQLEKSRLLSDRFSAERPKGSFSTLEIQRTEQGDSAMYLCASSPVGTVSSYEQYFGPGTRLTVT.

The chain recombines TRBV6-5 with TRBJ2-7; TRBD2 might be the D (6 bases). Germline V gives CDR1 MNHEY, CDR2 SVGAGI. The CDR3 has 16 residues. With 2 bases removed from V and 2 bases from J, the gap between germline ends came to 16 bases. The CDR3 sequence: CASSYGPSGSPYEQYF. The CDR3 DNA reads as TGTGCCAGCAGTTACGGTCCAAGCGGGTCCCCCTACGAGCAGTACTTC.

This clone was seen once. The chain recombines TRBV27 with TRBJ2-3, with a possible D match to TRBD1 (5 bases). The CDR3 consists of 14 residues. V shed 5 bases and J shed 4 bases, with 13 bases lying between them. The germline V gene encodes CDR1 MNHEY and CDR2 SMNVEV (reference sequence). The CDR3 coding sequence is TGTGCCAGCAGTCGGACAAGGGGCCCAGATACGCAGTATTTT. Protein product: CASSRTRGPDTQYF.

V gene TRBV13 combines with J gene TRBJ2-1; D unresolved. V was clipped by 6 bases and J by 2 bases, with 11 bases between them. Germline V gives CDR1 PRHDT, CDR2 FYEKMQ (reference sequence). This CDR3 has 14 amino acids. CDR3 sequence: CASSLDPAYNEQFF. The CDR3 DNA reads TGTGCCAGCAGTCTTGATCCGGCCTACAATGAGCAGTTCTTC. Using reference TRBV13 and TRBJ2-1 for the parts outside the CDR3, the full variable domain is AAGVIQSPRHLIKEKRETATLKCYPIPRHDTVYWYQQGPGQDPQFLISFYEKMQSDKGSIPDRFSAQQFSDYHSELNMSSLELGDSALYFCASSLDPAYNEQFFGPGTRLTVL.

CDR3 amino acids: CASSTPGFGNQPQHF. CDR3 in DNA: TGTGCCAGTAGTACCCCCGGGTTCGGCAATCAGCCCCAGCATTTT. The rearrangement joins TRBV19 to TRBJ1-5; D gene uncertain. V lost 4 bases and J lost 2, with 12 bases in between. Germline V gene sequence: CDR1 LNHDA, CDR2 SQIVND (reference sequence). The CDR3 is 15 residues long.

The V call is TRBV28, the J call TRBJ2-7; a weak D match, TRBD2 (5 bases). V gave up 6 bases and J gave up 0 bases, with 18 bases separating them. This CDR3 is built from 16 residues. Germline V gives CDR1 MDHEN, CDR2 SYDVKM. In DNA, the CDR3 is TGTGCCAGCAGAAATTATCAAGGACTGAACTCCTACGAGCAGTACTTC. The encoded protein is CASRNYQGLNSYEQYF.

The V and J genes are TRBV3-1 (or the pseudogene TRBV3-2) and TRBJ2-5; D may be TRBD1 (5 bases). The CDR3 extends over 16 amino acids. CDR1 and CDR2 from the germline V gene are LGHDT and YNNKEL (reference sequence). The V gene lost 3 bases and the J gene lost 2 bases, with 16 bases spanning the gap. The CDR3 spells CASSQARALGQETQYF. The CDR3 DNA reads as TGTGCCAGCAGCCAGGCCAGGGCTCTGGGGCAAGAGACCCAGTACTTC.